The clone carrying this TCR beta chain has more than one count but fewer than ten. This entry comes from a study of cytomegalovirus exposure and HLA in healthy donors. Germline lookup yields CDR1 MNHEY and CDR2 SVGAGI. This CDR3 is 15 amino acids long. Deletions cut 0 bases from V and 3 bases from J, with 11 bases between. 13 Jbeta primers and 60 Vbeta primers were used for the PCR. The table came from immunoSEQ multiplex PCR; TCRdb's copy has only in-frame clones and leaves some out. Among approximately 120,000 clones listed, approximately 74% were seen once. This receptor was taken from a man aged 35-49 years in good health and CMV-seropositive. The sequenced sample consisted of PBMCs. V usage is TRBV6-5 and J usage is TRBJ2-5, with D possibly being TRBD1 (6 bases). In DNA form, the CDR3 reads TGTGCCAGCAGTTACTCAGGGACAAACGAAGAGACCCAGTACTTC. Translation: CASSYSGTNEETQYF.